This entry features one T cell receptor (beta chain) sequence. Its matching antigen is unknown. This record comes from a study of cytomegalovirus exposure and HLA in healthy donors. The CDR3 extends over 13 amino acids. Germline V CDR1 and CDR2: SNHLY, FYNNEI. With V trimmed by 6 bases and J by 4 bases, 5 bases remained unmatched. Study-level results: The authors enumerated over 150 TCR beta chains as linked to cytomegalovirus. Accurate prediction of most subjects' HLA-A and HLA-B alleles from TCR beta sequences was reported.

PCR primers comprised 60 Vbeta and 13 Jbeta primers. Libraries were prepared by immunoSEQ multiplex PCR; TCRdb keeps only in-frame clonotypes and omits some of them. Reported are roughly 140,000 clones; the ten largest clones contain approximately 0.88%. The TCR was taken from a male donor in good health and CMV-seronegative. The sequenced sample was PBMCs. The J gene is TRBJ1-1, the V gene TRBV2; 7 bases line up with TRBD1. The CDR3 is CASRVDRTTEAFF. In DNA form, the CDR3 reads TGTGCCAGCAGGGTGGACAGGACCACTGAAGCTTTCTTT.